This T cell receptor beta chain appears in the sequencing data of a study of shared T cell receptors in the human thymus. This CDR3 comprises 10 residues. Trimming took 5 bases from V and 7 from J, leaving 9 bases between them. Germline CDR1 reads DFQATT; CDR2 reads SNEGSKA (reference sequence). The assay was immunoSEQ multiplex PCR, and TCRdb's table has in-frame clones only and misses some. The sample carries some 700,000 clones, roughly 90% recorded once. The sample was also reused in another study, on human thymus T cells. That paper adds: The sample donors, healthy Finnish infants, were having corrective surgery for congenital heart defects. Related research described thymic repertoires that were highly overlapping among unrelated individuals.

J is TRBJ2-7 and V is TRBV20-1; D is possibly TRBD2 (5 bases). Sequenced material: thymocytes. The clonotype was recovered from a boy less than two years old with a congenital heart defect. The CDR3 sequence: CSALPGEQYF. The CDR3 bases are TGCAGTGCTTTGCCGGGGGAGCAGTACTTC.